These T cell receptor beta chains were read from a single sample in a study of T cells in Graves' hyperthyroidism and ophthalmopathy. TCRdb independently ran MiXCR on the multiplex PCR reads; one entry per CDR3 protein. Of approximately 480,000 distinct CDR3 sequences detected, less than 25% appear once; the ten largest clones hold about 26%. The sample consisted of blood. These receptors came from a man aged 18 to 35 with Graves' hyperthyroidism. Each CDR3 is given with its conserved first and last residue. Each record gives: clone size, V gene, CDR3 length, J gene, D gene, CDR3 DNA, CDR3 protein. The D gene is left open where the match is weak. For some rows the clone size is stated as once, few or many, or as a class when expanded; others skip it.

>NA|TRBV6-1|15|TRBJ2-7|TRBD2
TGTGCCAGCAGAGTAGCGGGGAGGAGCTCCTACGAGCAGTACTTC
CASRVAGRSSYEQYF
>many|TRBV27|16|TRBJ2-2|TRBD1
TGTGCCAGCAGTTTCCTGGGACAGGTTACCACCGGGGAGCTGTTTTTT
CASSFLGQVTTGELFF
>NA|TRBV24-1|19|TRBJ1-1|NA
TGTGCCACCAGTGATGCACTTGGGAATCGGTCACCGTTGAACACTGAAGCTTTCTTT
CATSDALGNRSPLNTEAFF
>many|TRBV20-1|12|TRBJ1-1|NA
TGCAGTGCTAGAGACAGGGCGGCTGAAGCTTTCTTT
CSARDRAAEAFF
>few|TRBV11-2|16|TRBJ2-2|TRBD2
TGTGCCAGCAGCTCTCCTCAGCGGGGGGGCACCGGGGAGCTGTTTTTT
CASSSPQRGGTGELFF
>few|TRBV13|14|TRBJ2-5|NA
TGTGCCAGCAGCTTGAGTCAGGCGGAAGAGACCCAGTACTTC
CASSLSQAEETQYF
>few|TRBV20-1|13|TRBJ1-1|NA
TGCAGTGCTAGGGCCAGGGGTGGGGCTGAAGCTTTCTTT
CSARARGGAEAFF
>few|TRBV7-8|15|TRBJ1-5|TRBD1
TGTGCCAGCAGCAAACTACAGGGGCGGGATCAGCCCCAGCATTTT
CASSKLQGRDQPQHF
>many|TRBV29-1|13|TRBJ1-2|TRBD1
TGCAGCGTTGAAGGGCAGGGGGCCGGTGGCTACACCTTC
CSVEGQGAGGYTF
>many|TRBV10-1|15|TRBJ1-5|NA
TGCGCCATCCAAGGGGAACAGGGTTGCAATCAGCCCCAGCATTTT
CAIQGEQGCNQPQHF
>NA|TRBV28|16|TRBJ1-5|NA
TGTGCCAGCAGTTCCCCCAGCATACTTAGGTATCAGCCCCAGCATTTT
CASSSPSILRYQPQHF
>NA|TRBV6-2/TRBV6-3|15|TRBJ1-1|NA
TGTGCCAGCAGTTTAGGGGACTTCTTGAACACTGAAGCTTTCTTT
CASSLGDFLNTEAFF
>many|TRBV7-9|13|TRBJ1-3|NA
TGTGCCAGCAGCTTAGGAACCGGGGACACCATATATTTT
CASSLGTGDTIYF
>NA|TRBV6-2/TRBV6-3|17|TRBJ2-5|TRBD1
TGTGCCAGCAGTTATACTCGGGACAGGGGGTCCGGGGAGACCCAGTACTTC
CASSYTRDRGSGETQYF
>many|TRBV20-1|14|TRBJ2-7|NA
TGCAGTGCCCGGAGGCGGGGGCCATCCTACGAGCAGTACTTC
CSARRRGPSYEQYF
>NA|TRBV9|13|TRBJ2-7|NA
TGTGCCAGCAGCGCCGGGAACTCCTACGAGCAGTACTTC
CASSAGNSYEQYF
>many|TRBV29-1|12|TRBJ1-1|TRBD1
TGCAGCGTGACCGGGACAGGACCTGAAGCTTTCTTT
CSVTGTGPEAFF
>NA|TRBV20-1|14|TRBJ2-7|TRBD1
TGCAGTGCTAGAAAGCGGACAGGGTCCTACGAGCAGTACTTC
CSARKRTGSYEQYF
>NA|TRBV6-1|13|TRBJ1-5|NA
TGTGCCAGCAGACAAGACCCGAATCAGCCCCAGCATTTT
CASRQDPNQPQHF
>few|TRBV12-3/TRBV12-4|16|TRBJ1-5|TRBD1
TGTGCCAGCAGACCGGACAGGGCCGGGAGCAATCAGCCCCAGCATTTT
CASRPDRAGSNQPQHF
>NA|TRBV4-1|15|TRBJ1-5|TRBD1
TGCGCCAGCAGCCAAGGAGGGGGCATCAATCAGCCCCAGCATTTT
CASSQGGGINQPQHF
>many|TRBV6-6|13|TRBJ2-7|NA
TGTGCCAGCAGCTACGCACTTGGGACCGAGCAGTACTTC
CASSYALGTEQYF
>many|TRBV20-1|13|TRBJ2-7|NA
TGCAGTGCTAGAGATGCAAGTTCCTACGAGCAGTACTTC
CSARDASSYEQYF
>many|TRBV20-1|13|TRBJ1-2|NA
TGCAGTGCTAGAGATCCACCTAACTATGGCTACACCTTC
CSARDPPNYGYTF
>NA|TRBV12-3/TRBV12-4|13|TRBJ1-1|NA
TGTGCCAGCAGTTTTTCTCAGAACACTGAAGCTTTCTTT
CASSFSQNTEAFF
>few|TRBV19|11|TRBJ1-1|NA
TGTGCCAGTAGTATAACCGAAGTGGCTTTCTTT
CASSITEVAFF
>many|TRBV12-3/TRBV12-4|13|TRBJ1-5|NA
TGTGCCAGCAGCCCGGACAGTGATCAGCCCCAGCATTTT
CASSPDSDQPQHF
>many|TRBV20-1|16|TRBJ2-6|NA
TGCAGTGCTAGAGCCTCTACAGGGTCTGGGGCCAACGTCCTGACTTTC
CSARASTGSGANVLTF
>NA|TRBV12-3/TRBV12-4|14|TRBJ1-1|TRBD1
TGTGCCAGCAGGTCCGACAGGGCGGACACTGAAGCTTTCTTT
CASRSDRADTEAFF
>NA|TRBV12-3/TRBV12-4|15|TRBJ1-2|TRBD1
TGTGCCAGCCTCTGGACAGGAAATACTAACTATGGCTACACCTTC
CASLWTGNTNYGYTF
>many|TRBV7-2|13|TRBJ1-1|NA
TGTGCCAGCAGCGCGGGACCCAAATTGGAAGCTTTCTTT
CASSAGPKLEAFF
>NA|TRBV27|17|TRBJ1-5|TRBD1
TGTGCCAGCAGACTCGGGGGAGGGGGCTGGGGGGATCAGCCCCAGCATTTT
CASRLGGGGWGDQPQHF
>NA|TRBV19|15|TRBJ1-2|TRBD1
TGTGCCAGTAGTCTCCGGGGACAGGGGGCCGTGGGCTACACCTTC
CASSLRGQGAVGYTF
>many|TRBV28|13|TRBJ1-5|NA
TGTGCCAGCAGTTCCCACTTGGGCCAGCCCCAGCATTTT
CASSSHLGQPQHF
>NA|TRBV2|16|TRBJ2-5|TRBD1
TGTGCCAGCAGTTCGGGACAGGGTTCGTACCAAGAGACCCAGTACTTC
CASSSGQGSYQETQYF
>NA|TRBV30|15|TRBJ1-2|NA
TGTGCCTGGAGCGCAAAGACACCGAGGAGCTATGGCTACACCTTC
CAWSAKTPRSYGYTF
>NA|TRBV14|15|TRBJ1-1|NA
TGTGCCAGCAGCCAATTGGGTGTTGGGAACACTGAAGCTTTCTTT
CASSQLGVGNTEAFF
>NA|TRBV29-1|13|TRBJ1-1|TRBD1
TGCAGCGAAAACAGGGGACTAAACACTGAAGCTTTCTTT
CSENRGLNTEAFF
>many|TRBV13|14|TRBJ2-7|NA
TGTGCCAGCAGCTTAGCGGCCAAGAGACACGAGCAGTACTTC
CASSLAAKRHEQYF
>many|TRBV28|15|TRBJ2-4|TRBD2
TGTGCCAGCAGGACTAGCGGGGGACCCCAAAACATTCAGTACTTC
CASRTSGGPQNIQYF